This T cell receptor (beta chain) emerged from a study of cytomegalovirus exposure and HLA in healthy donors. The primer mix had 60 Vbeta and 13 Jbeta primers. In the original analysis: Unique TCR beta chains totaled 65 million to 95 million in a later count, with some 10 million of them shared. Some clones are missing from TCRdb's copy, which holds only in-frame ones; the method was immunoSEQ multiplex PCR. V and J calls and clone size are given by that table; D and trimming were obtained from the DNA. The sample contains around 79,000 clones, more than 65% of which appear only once. CDR1 and CDR2 from the germline V gene are MNHEY and SMNVEV (reference sequence). After removal of 2 bases from V and 2 bases from J, the junction contained 4 bases not matched to a gene. The CDR3 has 15 amino acids. Sampled while nominally healthy, donors likely had unrecorded immune exposures.

The V call is TRBV27, the J call TRBJ2-3; 7 bases are shared with TRBD1. Material for sequencing was PBMCs. This sequence originates from a woman between 35 and 50 years old in good health and CMV-seropositive. CDR3 coding DNA: TGTGCCAGCAGTTTAAGGGACAGCTACACAGATACGCAGTATTTT. Translating gives CASSLRDSYTDTQYF.